One sample yielded the 32 T cell receptor beta chains listed below, sequenced in a study of T cells in Graves' hyperthyroidism and ophthalmopathy. RNA transcripts served as the template for amplifying TCR beta CDR3 regions. HTBI primers were the set used in a first-round RT-PCR of the TCR CDR3. TCRdb reanalysed the multiplex PCR reads using MiXCR and keeps one entry per CDR3 protein. Of about 600,000 distinct CDR3 sequences in the sample, roughly 15% were seen once. Material: blood. These receptor sequences come from a woman aged 45-65 years with Graves' ophthalmopathy.

This clonotype was counted only a few times. V usage is TRBV19 and J usage is TRBJ2-1, with TRBD2 matching 7 bases. The junction had 8 bases not matched to a gene; V was cut back by 6 bases and J by 0 bases. The germline V gene has CDR1 LNHDA and CDR2 SQIVND (reference sequence). CDR3 length: 16 residues. CDR3 nucleotide sequence: TGTGCCAGTAGCCGCCAACTAGCGACCTCCTACAATGAGCAGTTCTTC. Translation gives CASSRQLATSYNEQFF. Full variable domain (outside the CDR3, taken from reference TRBV19 and TRBJ2-1): DGGITQSPKYLFRKEGQNVTLSCEQNLNHDAMYWYRQDPGQGLRLIYYSQIVNDFQKGDIAEGYSVSREKKESFPLTVTSAQKNPTAFYLCASSRQLATSYNEQFFGPGTRLTVL.

This clonotype was observed at least ten times. This chain joins TRBV6-2 or TRBV6-3 and TRBJ2-1, with TRBD2 matching 16 bases. J gave up 1 base and V 0 bases, and 3 bases lay outside the gene matches. From germline, CDR1 is MNHEY and CDR2 SVGEGT. The CDR3 totals 19 residues. DNA for the CDR3: TGTGCCAGCAGTTACTCGGGACTAGCGGGAGGGCCGTCCTACAATGAGCAGTTCTTC. It encodes CASSYSGLAGGPSYNEQFF.

This clonotype has at least ten counts. The chain recombines TRBV6-6 with TRBJ2-3, with D possibly called TRBD1 or TRBD2 (5 bases each). Germline V CDR1 and CDR2: MNHNY, SVGAGI (reference sequence). V lost 2 bases and J lost 6, with 12 bases in between. The CDR3 length is 14 residues. CDR3 bases: TGTGCCAGCAGTTACATAGGGACGGATGATACGCAGTATTTT. Its translation is CASSYIGTDDTQYF.

The chain joins TRBV25-1 to TRBJ2-1; D gene unclear. V was pared by 6 bases and J by 9 bases, with 9 bases between. CDR3 length: 11 amino acids. From germline, CDR1 is MGHDK and CDR2 SYGVNS. CDR3 in amino acids: CASRKEIEQFF. In nucleotides, the CDR3 is TGTGCCAGCAGAAAAGAGATTGAGCAGTTCTTC.

This clonotype came up a few times. The V call is TRBV10-2, the J call TRBJ2-7; TRBD2 matches 13 bases. From germline, CDR1 is WSHSY and CDR2 SAAADI. J was trimmed by 4 bases and V by 6 bases; bases with no gene match: 6. This CDR3 is built from 15 residues. The CDR3 nucleotides are TGCGCCAGCAGACTAGCGGGAGGGAATGGATACGAGCAGTACTTC. Amino acid sequence: CASRLAGGNGYEQYF.

This clonotype was found many times. This chain connects TRBV7-9 to TRBJ2-2; D possibly corresponds to TRBD2 (6 bases). The germline V gene has CDR1 SEHNR and CDR2 FQNEAQ (reference sequence). V was cut by 5 bases and J by 6 bases, with 22 bases left in between. This CDR3 region has 17 residues. The CDR3 sequence: CASSPPPGTLFPGELFF. CDR3 nucleotide sequence: TGTGCCAGCAGCCCACCTCCCGGGACTCTATTTCCCGGGGAGCTGTTTTTT.

V usage is TRBV29-1 and J usage is TRBJ2-1; D is unclear. The CDR3 has 18 residues. The germline V gene has CDR1 SQVTM and CDR2 ANQGSEA. Trimming left V 8 bases short and J 0 bases short, with 26 bases between. The CDR3 loop reads CSFPLQYAVLSSYNEQFF. The CDR3 nucleotides read TGCAGCTTCCCTCTGCAGTACGCCGTATTAAGCTCCTACAATGAGCAGTTCTTC.

This clonotype occurred many times. The chain couples TRBV6-1 to TRBJ1-5, with D perhaps TRBD1 (5 bases). The CDR3 extends over 15 amino acids. Germline assignment: CDR1 MNHNS and CDR2 SASEGT. V dropped 6 bases and J dropped 5 bases, with 17 bases sitting between them. CDR3 nucleotides: TGTGCCAGCAGACCCGGACGGAGAGGGGATCAGCCCCAGCATTTT. It codes for CASRPGRRGDQPQHF.

This clonotype was seen more than once but under ten times. V gene TRBV12-3 or TRBV12-4 combines with J gene TRBJ2-6, with 8 bases lining up with TRBD1. V shed 5 bases, J shed 2 bases, and the junction held 5 bases outside the gene matches. The CDR3 covers 16 residues. This chain's CDR3 is CASSESGGAGANVLTF. CDR3 DNA: TGTGCCAGCAGTGAGTCAGGGGGCGCTGGGGCCAACGTCCTGACTTTC.

At least ten counts were recorded for this clonotype. The chain links TRBV27 to TRBJ2-1; D is possibly TRBD1 (6 bases). The CDR3 loop spans 17 amino acids. The germline V gene has CDR1 MNHEY and CDR2 SMNVEV (reference sequence). V was clipped by 5 bases and J by 5 bases, with 22 bases between them. CDR3 sequence: CASSTRQDPFTDNEQFF. In DNA form, the CDR3 reads TGTGCCAGCAGTACAAGACAGGACCCGTTTACAGACAATGAGCAGTTCTTC.

This clonotype has a handful of counts. The chain has TRBV6-1 and TRBJ2-3; 8 nucleotides match TRBD2. Germline V gives CDR1 MNHNS, CDR2 SASEGT. J gave up 1 base and V 5 bases, and 8 bases lay outside the gene matches. This CDR3 has 16 residues. The CDR3 loop is CASSLGLARRTDTQYF. The CDR3 region has the DNA TGTGCCAGCAGTCTAGGACTAGCCCGCCGCACAGATACGCAGTATTTT.

This chain connects TRBV15 to TRBJ2-1; 13 bases map to TRBD2. CDR3 length equals 15 residues. The ends lost 1 base at V and 9 bases at J; junction bases unmatched: 3. Germline V gene data show CDR1 as LNHNV and CDR2 as YYDKDF (reference sequence). This chain's CDR3 is CATSRGTSGSGEQFF. The CDR3, as DNA: TGTGCCACCAGCAGAGGGACTAGCGGGAGTGGTGAGCAGTTCTTC.

The sample holds many counts of this clonotype. The DNA of the CDR3 is TGTGCCAGCAGCGAGAGGGGGCTTCGTGGCTACACCTTC. This codes for CASSERGLRGYTF. J is TRBJ1-2 and V is TRBV28, with TRBD1 matching 7 bases. The germline gives CDR1 MDHEN, CDR2 SYDVKM. After removal of 6 bases from V and 7 bases from J, the junction contained 8 bases not matched to a gene. The CDR3 extends over 13 amino acids.

This clonotype was counted ten times or more. It is unclear where the CDR3 begins or ends on the DNA, so no DNA is shown, and the CDR3 is as TCRdb lists it. The chain has TRBV5-1 and TRBJ2-1; the tabulated D call, TRBD2, remains unverified against the DNA. From germline, CDR1 is SGHRS and CDR2 YFSETQ. The CDR3 totals 15 residues, both ends included. This chain's CDR3 is CAAAVGPGGYNEQFF.

This clonotype was seen ten or more times. The chain links TRBV7-9 to TRBJ2-3; D not resolved. This CDR3 is built from 17 residues. CDR1 SEHNR and CDR2 FQNEAQ come from the germline V gene (reference sequence). Trimming took off 2 bases at V and 2 bases at J, with 17 bases between the two ends. This CDR3 is CASSLPPEAQFTDTQYF. CDR3 bases: TGTGCCAGCAGCTTACCTCCCGAGGCTCAATTCACAGATACGCAGTATTTT.

This clonotype was recorded a few times. No DNA is shown, since the ends of the CDR3 on it are uncertain; the CDR3 is the one TCRdb lists. The chain has TRBV5-1 and TRBJ2-2; the table's D call, TRBD1, was not checked against the DNA. Germline-derived CDR1 and CDR2 are SGHRS and YFSETQ. The CDR3 spans 17 amino acids, including both terminal residues. The CDR3 reads CASSLYPRDSTSGELFF.

The V and J genes are TRBV4-3 and TRBJ2-1; possible D gene TRBD2, 6 bases. Germline lookup yields CDR1 LGHNA and CDR2 YSLEER. The length of the CDR3 is 17 residues. Trimming removed 1 base from V and 5 bases from J, with 18 bases in between. This CDR3 reads CASSQAYGGMRHNEQFF. Here the CDR3 DNA reads TGCGCCAGCAGCCAAGCATACGGCGGGATGCGCCACAATGAGCAGTTCTTC.

This clonotype has at least ten counts. The V gene is TRBV20-1, the J gene TRBJ1-5, with 7 bases that match TRBD1. Germline values: CDR1 DFQATT, CDR2 SNEGSKA (reference sequence). The junction had 5 bases not matched to a gene; V was cut back by 0 bases and J by 6 bases. CDR3 length equals 14 residues. DNA for the CDR3: TGCAGTGCTAGAGATCCGACAGGGAGTCAGCCCCAGCATTTT. It specifies CSARDPTGSQPQHF.

This clonotype occurred once. This sequence may be a read error, since a much larger clone differs from it by one base. V gene TRBV6-1 combines with J gene TRBJ1-5; TRBD1 might be the D (5 bases). The CDR3 spans 15 residues. Germline loops: CDR1 MNHNS, CDR2 SASEGT. Trimming left V 2 bases short and J 4 bases short, with 12 bases between. CDR3 in DNA: TGTGCCAGCAGTGAATGGGGTGGGGGAAATCAGCCCCAGCATTTT. Its translation: CASSEWGGGNQPQHF.

Many counts were recorded for this clonotype. This chain uses TRBV18 with TRBJ1-1, with D possibly being TRBD1 (6 bases). CDR1 is KGHSH and CDR2 is LQKENI in the germline V gene. CDR3 size: 13 residues. The V and J ends lost 6 bases and 2 bases respectively, with 10 bases between them. Written as DNA, the CDR3 is TGTGCCAGCTCTGGACAGAGCAACACTGAAGCTTTCTTT. Translation: CASSGQSNTEAFF.

V usage is TRBV7-3 and J usage is TRBJ1-6; D perhaps matches TRBD1 (5 bases). Trimming took 5 bases from V and 8 from J, leaving 16 bases between them. Germline CDR1 and CDR2: SGHTA and FQGTGA. The CDR3 is made up of 15 amino acids. CDR3 coding DNA: TGTGCCAGCAGCCTAAGGCGGGACGGATATTCACCCCTCCACTTT. Translation: CASSLRRDGYSPLHF.

The rearrangement joins TRBV2 to TRBJ1-4; 10 bases are shared with TRBD1. The trim removed 5 bases at V and 10 bases at J, leaving 7 bases unmatched. This CDR3 is built from 14 residues. Germline V gene data show CDR1 as SNHLY and CDR2 as FYNNEI. CDR3: CASSFGTGEGKLFF. The CDR3 DNA reads as TGTGCCAGCAGTTTTGGGACAGGGGAAGGAAAACTGTTTTTT.

This clonotype was counted many times. V is TRBV30 and J is TRBJ2-1; D not certain. This CDR3 has 13 amino acids. V lost 2 bases and J lost 6, with 11 bases in between. CDR1 is GTSNPN and CDR2 is SVGIG in the germline V gene (reference sequence). The CDR3 here is CAWSIDRLNEQFF. The DNA of the CDR3 is TGTGCCTGGAGTATCGATAGACTCAATGAGCAGTTCTTC.

This clonotype was seen repeatedly, ten times or more. The CDR3 DNA is TGCAGTGCTAGAGTCCCCTCGTCCGGGGGTAGCACAGATACGCAGTATTTT. The encoded protein is CSARVPSSGGSTDTQYF. This sequence joins TRBV20-1 and TRBJ2-3; TRBD2 might be the D (6 bases). V was shortened by 1 base and J by 0 bases, with 17 bases between the two germline ends. Germline lookup yields CDR1 DFQATT and CDR2 SNEGSKA (reference sequence). The CDR3 loop spans 17 amino acids.

This clonotype was counted at least ten times. V is TRBV5-1 and J is TRBJ2-3, with 8 positions matching TRBD1. Germline V CDR1 and CDR2: SGHRS, YFSETQ. The trim removed 4 bases at V and 4 bases at J, leaving 5 bases unmatched. This CDR3 region has 14 residues. The CDR3 bases are TGCGCCAGCAGCACAAGGACAGGGTCAGATACGCAGTATTTT. Translating it yields CASSTRTGSDTQYF. The entire variable domain, with the rest obtained from reference TRBV5-1 and TRBJ2-3, is as follows: KAGVTQTPRYLIKTRGQQVTLSCSPISGHRSVSWYQQTPGQGLQFLFEYFSETQRNKGNFPGRFSGRQFSNSRSEMNVSTLELGDSALYLCASSTRTGSDTQYFGPGTRLTVL.

The rearrangement joins TRBV27 to TRBJ2-2, with a weak D call TRBD1 (6 bases). The CDR3 totals 14 residues. The germline CDR1 and CDR2 sequences are MNHEY and SMNVEV (reference sequence). Deletions cut 4 bases from V and 2 bases from J, with 8 bases between. The CDR3 loop is CASSWTVNTGELFF. CDR3 in DNA: TGTGCCAGCAGTTGGACAGTTAACACCGGGGAGCTGTTTTTT.

The chain recombines TRBV4-3 with TRBJ2-1; tentatively, D is TRBD2 (6 bases). The CDR3 extends over 17 amino acids. The germline V gene encodes CDR1 LGHNA and CDR2 YSLEER. V was trimmed by 2 bases and J by 0 bases, leaving 14 bases between them. CDR3 in DNA: TGCGCCAGCAGCCAATCCTTTAGCGGTGGCTCCTACAATGAGCAGTTCTTC. Translating it yields CASSQSFSGGSYNEQFF.

The chain combines TRBV27 with TRBJ1-6; D is unclear. This CDR3 has 11 amino acids. V lost 10 bases, J lost 4 bases, and 5 bases lay in between. Looked up from germline, CDR1 is MNHEY and CDR2 is SMNVEV (reference sequence). Here the CDR3 DNA reads TGTGCCACCACATATAATTCACCCCTCCACTTT. Residues: CATTYNSPLHF.

This clonotype came up a few times. The rearrangement uses TRBV6-2 or TRBV6-3 and TRBJ2-7, with 12 bases that match TRBD2. The germline V gene encodes CDR1 MNHEY and CDR2 SVGEGT. This CDR3 contains 15 residues. The V segment lost 5 bases and the J segment 7 bases; nucleotides outside the gene matches: 9. CDR3 sequence: CASSRGLAGRGEQYF. The CDR3 DNA reads TGTGCCAGCAGTCGCGGACTAGCGGGGCGAGGGGAGCAGTACTTC.

In this sample, this clonotype turned up many times. V gene TRBV27 combines with J gene TRBJ2-1; 8 bases agree with TRBD2. The CDR3 spans 18 residues. Germline loops: CDR1 MNHEY, CDR2 SMNVEV (reference sequence). V lost 3 bases to trimming and J lost 1 base; unmatched junction nucleotides: 11. In DNA form, the CDR3 reads TGTGCCAGCAGTTTGGGGACGGGAGGGCCTATATCCTACAATGAGCAGTTCTTC. Amino acids: CASSLGTGGPISYNEQFF.

A note on this clonotype: This may arise from a read error, as a much more abundant clone is one base away. The chain recombines TRBV29-1 with TRBJ2-3; 7 bases agree with TRBD2. Germline CDR1 reads SQVTM; CDR2 reads ANQGSEA. The CDR3 extends over 9 amino acids. V dropped 7 bases and J dropped 8; count of bases not matched to a gene: 0. DNA of the CDR3: TGCAGCGCGGGAGGTACGCAGTATTTT. Encoded protein: CSAGGTQYF.

Only a few counts were recorded for this clonotype. CDR3 DNA sequence: TGTGCCACCAGCAGAGACCGAACAGGGCCTCGGGGTGAAAAACTGTTTTTT. Translating it yields CATSRDRTGPRGEKLFF. The chain carries TRBV15 and TRBJ1-4, with D possibly matching TRBD1 (6 bases). This CDR3 is built from 17 residues. CDR1 is LNHNV, CDR2 YYDKDF, per germline (reference sequence). The V gene lost 0 bases and the J gene lost 7 bases, with 18 bases spanning the gap.